These 2 T cell receptor beta chains were all obtained from the same sample, sequenced in a study of T cells after posttransplantation cyclophosphamide. Busulfan-fludarabine conditioning, marrow transplant, and cyclophosphamide on days +3 and +4 were administered. The data were produced by immunoSEQ multiplex PCR, yet TCRdb's version contains in-frame clones alone and is incomplete. The sample records 15,000 to 25,000 clones, roughly 87% being singletons. Source: PBMCs, taken after allogeneic stem cell transplant with posttransplant cyclophosphamide. The receptors derive from a female patient aged 40 to 55 who received an allogeneic stem cell transplant from a related donor, was CMV-positive, and had no GVHD. Some T cells may originate from the graft donor.

The V gene is TRBV27, the J gene TRBJ2-5, with 9 bases fitting TRBD1. The CDR3 extends over 16 amino acids. CDR1 MNHEY and CDR2 SMNVEV come from the germline V gene (reference sequence). The J segment lost 5 bases and the V segment lost 5 bases, leaving 12 bases of the junction unmatched. In DNA, the CDR3 is TGTGCCAGCAGTACCCGACAGGGGGATCTTGGGGAGACCCAGTACTTC. Translating gives CASSTRQGDLGETQYF.

This chain joins TRBV4-2 and TRBJ1-5; TRBD1 matches at 7 bases. CDR1 and CDR2 (germline): LGHNA, YNFKEQ. Losses at the gene ends were 1 base for V and 5 bases for J; bases not matched to a gene: 14. The length of the CDR3 is 18 residues. CDR3 loop: CASSQGISGRGFYQPQHF. DNA of the CDR3: TGTGCCAGCAGCCAAGGAATTTCGGGCAGGGGGTTTTATCAGCCCCAGCATTTT.